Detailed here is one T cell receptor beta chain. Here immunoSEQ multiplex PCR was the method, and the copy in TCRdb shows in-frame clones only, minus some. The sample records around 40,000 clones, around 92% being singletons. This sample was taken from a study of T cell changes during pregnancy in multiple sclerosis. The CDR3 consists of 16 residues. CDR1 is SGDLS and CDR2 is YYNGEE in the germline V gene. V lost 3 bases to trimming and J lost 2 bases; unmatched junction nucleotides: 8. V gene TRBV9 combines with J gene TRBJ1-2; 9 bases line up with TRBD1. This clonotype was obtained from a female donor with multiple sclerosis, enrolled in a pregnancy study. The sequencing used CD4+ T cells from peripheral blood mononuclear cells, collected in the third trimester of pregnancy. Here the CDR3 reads CASSESDRGKNYGYTF. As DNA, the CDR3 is TGTGCCAGCAGCGAATCGGACAGGGGCAAGAACTATGGCTACACCTTC.